This T cell receptor (beta chain) appears in the sequencing data of a study of T cells in Graves' hyperthyroidism and ophthalmopathy. There were TCR beta CDR3 regions amplified from RNA transcripts. During a first-round RT-PCR of the TCR CDR3, the HTBI primer set was used. MiXCR was run by TCRdb on the multiplex PCR reads, yielding one entry per CDR3 protein. Found here are roughly 740,000 distinct CDR3 sequences, 16% of them singletons; the top ten hold approximately 8.4%. Deletions cut 10 bases from V and 4 bases from J, with 14 bases between. The length of the CDR3 is 14 residues. Germline assignment: CDR1 WSHSY and CDR2 SAAADI. This clonotype was counted a few times.

The clonotype originates from a man between 18 and 35 years old with Graves' hyperthyroidism. The J gene is TRBJ2-6, the V gene TRBV10-2; D uncertain. Sequenced input: blood. The CDR3: CATSPSSGANVLTF. CDR3 coding DNA: TGCGCCACCTCGCCGTCTTCGGGGGCCAACGTCCTGACTTTC.